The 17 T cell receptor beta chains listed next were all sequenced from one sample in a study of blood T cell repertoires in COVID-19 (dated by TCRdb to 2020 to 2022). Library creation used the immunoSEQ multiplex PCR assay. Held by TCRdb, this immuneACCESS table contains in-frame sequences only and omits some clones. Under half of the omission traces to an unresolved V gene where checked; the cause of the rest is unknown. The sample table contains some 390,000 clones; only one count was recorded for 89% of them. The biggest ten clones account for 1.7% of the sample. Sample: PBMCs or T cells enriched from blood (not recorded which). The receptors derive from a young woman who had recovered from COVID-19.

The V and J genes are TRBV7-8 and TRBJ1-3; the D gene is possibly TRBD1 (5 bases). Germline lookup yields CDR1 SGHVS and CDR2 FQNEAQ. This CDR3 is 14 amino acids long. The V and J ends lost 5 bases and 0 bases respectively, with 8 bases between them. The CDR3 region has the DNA TGTGCCAGCAGCAGGCAGGGCTCTGGAAACACCATATATTTT. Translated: CASSRQGSGNTIYF. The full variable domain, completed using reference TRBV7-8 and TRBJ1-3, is GAGVSQSPRYKVAKRGQDVALRCDPISGHVSLFWYQQALGQGPEFLTYFQNEAQLDKSGLPSDRFFAERPEGSVSTLKIQRTQQEDSAVYLCASSRQGSGNTIYFGEGSWLTVV.

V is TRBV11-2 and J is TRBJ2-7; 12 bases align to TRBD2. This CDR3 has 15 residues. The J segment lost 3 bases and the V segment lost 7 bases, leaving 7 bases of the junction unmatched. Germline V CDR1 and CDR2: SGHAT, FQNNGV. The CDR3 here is CASTFGLAGLYEQYF. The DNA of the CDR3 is TGTGCCAGCACCTTCGGACTAGCGGGACTCTACGAGCAGTACTTC.

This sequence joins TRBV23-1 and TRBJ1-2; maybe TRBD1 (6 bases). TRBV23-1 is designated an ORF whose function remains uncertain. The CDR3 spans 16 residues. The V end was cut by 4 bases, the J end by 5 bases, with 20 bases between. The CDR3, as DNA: TGCGCCAGCAGTCCCTCGATGGGCGGGGGGCAATATGGCTACACCTTC. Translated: CASSPSMGGGQYGYTF.

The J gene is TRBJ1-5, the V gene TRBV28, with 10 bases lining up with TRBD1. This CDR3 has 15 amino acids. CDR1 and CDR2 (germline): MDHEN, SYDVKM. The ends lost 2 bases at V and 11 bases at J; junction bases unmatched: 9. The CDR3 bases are TGTGCCAGCAGTTTAAGGACAGGGGGTCCTAGGGCCCAGCATTTT. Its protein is CASSLRTGGPRAQHF.

The CDR3, as DNA: TGTGCCAGCGGACATCCGAACACTGAAGCTTTCTTT. Its translation: CASGHPNTEAFF. V and J are TRBV28 and TRBJ1-1, with D tentatively TRBD1 (5 bases). Germline CDR1 is MDHEN and CDR2 is SYDVKM. This CDR3 is 12 amino acids long. V lost 8 bases and J lost 1, with 8 bases in between.

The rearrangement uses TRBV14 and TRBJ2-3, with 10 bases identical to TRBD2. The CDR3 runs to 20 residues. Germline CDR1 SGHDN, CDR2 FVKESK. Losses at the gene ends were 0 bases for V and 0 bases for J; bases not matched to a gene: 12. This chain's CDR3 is CASSQDLGLAIRASTDTQYF. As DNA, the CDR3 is TGTGCCAGCAGCCAAGATCTGGGACTAGCGATTCGTGCTAGCACAGATACGCAGTATTTT.

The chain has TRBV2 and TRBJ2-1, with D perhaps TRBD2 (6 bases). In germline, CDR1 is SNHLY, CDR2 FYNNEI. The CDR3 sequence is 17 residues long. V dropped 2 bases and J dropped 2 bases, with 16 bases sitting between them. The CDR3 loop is CASSEPQEGTTYNEQFF. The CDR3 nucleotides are TGTGCCAGCAGTGAACCTCAGGAGGGGACGACCTACAATGAGCAGTTCTTC.

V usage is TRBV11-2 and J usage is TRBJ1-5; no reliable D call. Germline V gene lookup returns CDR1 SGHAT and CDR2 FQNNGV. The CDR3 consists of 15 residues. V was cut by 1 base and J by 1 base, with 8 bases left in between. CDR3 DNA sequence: TGTGCCAGCAGCTTAGGGTTACACAGCAATCAGCCCCAGCATTTT. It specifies CASSLGLHSNQPQHF.

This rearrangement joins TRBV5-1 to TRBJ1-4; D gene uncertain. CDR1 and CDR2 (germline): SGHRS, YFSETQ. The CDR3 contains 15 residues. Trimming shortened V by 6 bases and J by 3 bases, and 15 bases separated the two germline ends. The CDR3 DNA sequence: TGCGCCAGCAAGAGGGCTTCACCGGCTAATGAAAAACTGTTTTTT. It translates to CASKRASPANEKLFF.

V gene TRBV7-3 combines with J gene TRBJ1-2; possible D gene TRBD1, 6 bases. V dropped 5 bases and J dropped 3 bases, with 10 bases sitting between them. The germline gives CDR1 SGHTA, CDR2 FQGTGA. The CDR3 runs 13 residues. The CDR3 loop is CASSPDSDYGYTF. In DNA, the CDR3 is TGTGCCAGCAGCCCGGACAGTGACTATGGCTACACCTTC.

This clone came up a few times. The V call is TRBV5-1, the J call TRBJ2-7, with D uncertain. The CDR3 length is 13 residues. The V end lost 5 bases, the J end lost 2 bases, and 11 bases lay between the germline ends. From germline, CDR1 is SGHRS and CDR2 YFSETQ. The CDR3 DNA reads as TGCGCCAGCAGTGGCTCCCCCCCCTACGAGCAGTACTTC. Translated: CASSGSPPYEQYF.

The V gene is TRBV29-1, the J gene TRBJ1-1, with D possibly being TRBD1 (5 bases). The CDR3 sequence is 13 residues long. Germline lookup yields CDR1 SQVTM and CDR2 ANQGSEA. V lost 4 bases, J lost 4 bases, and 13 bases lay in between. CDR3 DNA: TGCAGCGTTGTGGCCAGGGTGAGCACTGAAGCTTTCTTT. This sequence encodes CSVVARVSTEAFF. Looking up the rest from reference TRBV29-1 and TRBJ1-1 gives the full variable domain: SAVISQKPSRDICQRGTSLTIQCQVDSQVTMMFWYRQQPGQSLTLIATANQGSEATYESGFVIDKFPISRPNLTFSTLTVSNMSPEDSSIYLCSVVARVSTEAFFGQGTRLTVV.

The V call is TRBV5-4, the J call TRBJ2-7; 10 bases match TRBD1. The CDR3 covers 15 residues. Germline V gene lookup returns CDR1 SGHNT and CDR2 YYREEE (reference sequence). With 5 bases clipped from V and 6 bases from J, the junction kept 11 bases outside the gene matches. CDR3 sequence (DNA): TGTGCCAGCAGGGACCGGGACAGGGGAGGGCCCGAGCAGTACTTC. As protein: CASRDRDRGGPEQYF.

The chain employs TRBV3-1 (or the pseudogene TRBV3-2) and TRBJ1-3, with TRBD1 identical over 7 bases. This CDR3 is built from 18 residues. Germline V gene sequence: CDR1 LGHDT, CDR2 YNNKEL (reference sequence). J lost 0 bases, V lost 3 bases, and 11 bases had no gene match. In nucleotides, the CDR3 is TGTGCCAGCAGCCACGAGAAATCGACAGGGCACTCTGGAAACACCATATATTTT. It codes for CASSHEKSTGHSGNTIYF.

The CDR3 DNA sequence: TGTGCCAGCAGTGCCGAACAGGGGGGTTCACCCCTCCACTTT. Translation gives CASSAEQGGSPLHF. The chain is built from TRBV6-4 and TRBJ1-6, with 8 bases fitting TRBD1. CDR1 is MRHNA and CDR2 is SNTAGT in the germline V gene. CDR3 length: 14 residues. V trimming: 4 bases; J trimming: 9 bases; junction bases outside the gene matches: 5.

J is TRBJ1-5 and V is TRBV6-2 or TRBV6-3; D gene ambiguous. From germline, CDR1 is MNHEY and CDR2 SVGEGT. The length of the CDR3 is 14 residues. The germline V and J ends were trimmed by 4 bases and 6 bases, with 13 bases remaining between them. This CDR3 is CASSSPGLAQPQHF. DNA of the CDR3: TGTGCCAGCAGTTCGCCAGGACTGGCTCAGCCCCAGCATTTT.

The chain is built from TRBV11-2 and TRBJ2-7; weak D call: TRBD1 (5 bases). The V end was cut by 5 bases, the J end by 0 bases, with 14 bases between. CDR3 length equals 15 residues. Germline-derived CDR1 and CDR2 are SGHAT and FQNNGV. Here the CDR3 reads CASSRVQGSSYEQYF. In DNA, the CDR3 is TGTGCCAGCAGCCGGGTGCAGGGAAGCTCCTACGAGCAGTACTTC.